The 6 T cell receptor beta chains below were found in one sample sequenced in a study of T cell clusters in autoimmune cytopenias. Multiplex touch-down PCR amplified TRB using TRB-A and TRB-B pools in one tube. From the multiplex PCR reads, TCRdb lists one entry per CDR3 protein and no DNA. This table holds approximately 12,000 distinct CDR3 sequences. Each sample's input was approximately 270 ng genomic DNA, 35,000 to 40,000 genome equivalents. These data were also filed under a second study, of T cell repertoires in aging, cancer and after chemotherapy.

Sequencing was performed on peripheral blood. The receptors shown here come from a human donor in good health.

The genes are TRBV19 and TRBJ1-5; TCRdb's assignment of TRBD1 cannot be checked, as there is no DNA. CDR1 LNHDA and CDR2 SQIVND come from the germline V gene (reference sequence). The CDR3 contains 17 residues. The CDR3 here is CASNKLRGTGSNQPQHF.

The chain links TRBV4-3 to TRBJ1-4; TCRdb outputs TRBD1, but without DNA this stays unchecked. This CDR3 is 14 amino acids long. CDR1 is LGHNA and CDR2 is YSLEER in the germline V gene. CDR3: CASSRQGRGEKLFF.

The chain combines TRBV6-2 or TRBV6-3 with TRBJ1-6. The CDR3 runs 14 residues. The V gene's germline CDR1 is MNHEY and CDR2 SVGEGT. The CDR3 is CASRDGPENSPLHF.

The chain is built from TRBV29-1 and TRBJ1-1; there is no DNA to check the TCRdb D call of TRBD1. In germline, CDR1 is SQVTM, CDR2 ANQGSEA. The CDR3 has 11 amino acids. CDR3 sequence reads: CSCRGNTEAFF.

This clonotype is identified as medium-sized from frequency. CDR3 protein: CASSLSGVEYEQYF. The genes are TRBV7-6 and TRBJ2-7. Germline CDR1 reads SGHVS; CDR2 reads FNYEAQ. The CDR3 totals 14 residues.

V is TRBV4-1 and J is TRBJ1-2; the D call of TRBD1 rests on TCRdb alone, since no DNA is present to check it. The CDR3 covers 15 residues. In germline, CDR1 is MGHRA, CDR2 YSYEKL. CDR3 amino acids: CASSHREGASYGYTF.